This is a list of T cell receptor beta chains from one sample in a study of cytomegalovirus exposure and HLA in healthy donors. TCRdb's copy holds only in-frame clones and misses some; the assay was immunoSEQ multiplex PCR. The sample holds around 160,000 clones, about 80% seen once. The sequenced sample consisted of PBMCs. All receptors derive from a man aged 35 to 55 in good health and CMV-seropositive. Both conserved end residues are trimmed from each CDR3.

v_call: TRBV7-2
cdr3_aa: ASSPVLAGQEAQY

v_call: TRBV6-5
cdr3_aa: ASSPSGLGNQPQH

v_call: TRBV28
cdr3_aa: ASTAPSGVGNTGELF

v_call: TRBV27
cdr3_aa: ASRTGFTEAF

v_call: TRBV9
cdr3_aa: ASSVSSGRAEETQY

v_call: TRBV29-1
cdr3_aa: SVEPPSGSKF

v_call: TRBV27
cdr3_aa: ASSTSNEQF

v_call: TRBV29-1
cdr3_aa: SVLGGPTAPYNEQF

v_call: TRBV4-2
cdr3_aa: ASRGSSYEQY

v_call: TRBV5-1
cdr3_aa: ASSPGGSQETQY

v_call: TRBV19
cdr3_aa: ASIRYTEAF

v_call: TRBV5-1
cdr3_aa: ASSPGGDNEQF

v_call: TRBV5-4
cdr3_aa: ASSLGQERDEQF

v_call: TRBV2
cdr3_aa: ASTGLAGYNEQF

v_call: TRBV5-8
cdr3_aa: ASSFTGGMNTEAF